The 16 T cell receptor beta chains in this list originate from one sample, sequenced in a study of T cell responses to AZD1222 COVID-19 vaccine. TCRdb's table, derived via immunoSEQ multiplex PCR, lists solely in-frame clones and lacks some. The profile shows approximately 170,000 clones, 90% to 95% of them singletons. The material was peripheral blood, obtained 28 days after the second AZD1222 dose. These receptors were collected from an adult who received the AZD1222 COVID-19 vaccine.

This chain uses TRBV3-1 (or the pseudogene TRBV3-2) with TRBJ1-3; 8 bases agree with TRBD1. CDR3 length: 14 residues. J was trimmed by 3 bases and V by 3 bases; bases with no gene match: 1. Germline loops: CDR1 LGHDT, CDR2 YNNKEL (reference sequence). The CDR3 reads CASSQTGVGNTIYF. The CDR3 DNA sequence: TGTGCCAGCAGCCAGACAGGGGTTGGAAACACCATATATTTT.

The gene calls are TRBV6-1 and TRBJ1-2; D remains ambiguous. CDR3 length: 15 residues. Trimming removed 3 bases at V and 1 base at J, with 12 bases between. The V gene's germline CDR1 is MNHNS and CDR2 SASEGT. The CDR3 nucleotides read TGTGCCAGCAGTGATAGGCAGCCCGTTAACTATGGCTACACCTTC. Translation: CASSDRQPVNYGYTF.

The chain is built from TRBV9 and TRBJ2-7, with D perhaps matching TRBD1 (6 bases). V lost 0 bases and J 2 bases, leaving 12 bases between the germline ends. Looked up from germline, CDR1 is SGDLS and CDR2 is YYNGEE. The CDR3 extends over 15 amino acids. CDR3 loop: CASSVAPGTTYEQYF. CDR3 coding DNA: TGTGCCAGCAGCGTAGCCCCGGGGACAACCTACGAGCAGTACTTC.

This clone turned up a few times. The chain carries TRBV6-1 and TRBJ2-7, with 9 nucleotides matching TRBD2. Germline V gene data show CDR1 as MNHNS and CDR2 as SASEGT. CDR3 length: 15 residues. J lost 2 bases, V lost 1 base, and 3 bases had no gene match. The DNA for the CDR3 is TGTGCCAGCAGTGAAGAAGGCGGGGGGGCCTACGAGCAGTACTTC. As protein: CASSEEGGGAYEQYF.

This clone was recorded only once. This chain joins TRBV2 and TRBJ1-1; D remains unclear. V gave up 2 bases and J gave up 10 bases, with 8 bases separating them. Germline V gives CDR1 SNHLY, CDR2 FYNNEI. The CDR3 is made up of 11 amino acids. The CDR3 sequence is CASSELGVAFF. The CDR3 DNA reads as TGTGCCAGCAGTGAACTGGGAGTAGCTTTCTTT.

The chain is built from TRBV18 and TRBJ2-7, with 8 bases identical to TRBD1. Germline values: CDR1 KGHSH, CDR2 LQKENI. The CDR3 is 18 residues long. Trimming at V came to 6 bases and at J to 2 bases, leaving 18 bases not matched to a gene. The CDR3, as DNA: TGTGCCAGCTCCCCGGGACAGGCCTCCTGGGGGATCCCCTACGAGCAGTACTTC. Its translation is CASSPGQASWGIPYEQYF.

The CDR3: CASSPGSGYEQYF. CDR3 nucleotides: TGTGCCAGCTCACCAGGGTCGGGCTACGAGCAGTACTTC. V and J are TRBV18 and TRBJ2-7; D gene ambiguous. Trimming removed 2 bases from V and 3 bases from J, with 8 bases in between. The germline CDR1 and CDR2 sequences are KGHSH and LQKENI. This CDR3 comprises 13 residues.

The rearrangement links TRBV19 to TRBJ2-7; a possible D gene is TRBD1 (5 bases). Per the germline V gene, CDR1 is LNHDA and CDR2 is SQIVND (reference sequence). Trimming took 5 bases from V and 9 from J, leaving 17 bases between them. The CDR3 spans 13 residues. CDR3 coding DNA: TGTGCCAGTAGTCTACGCCAGGGATTAGGGCAGTACTTC. This encodes CASSLRQGLGQYF.

The genes are TRBV7-3 and TRBJ1-1; 8 nucleotides align to TRBD1. Germline V gene lookup returns CDR1 SGHTA and CDR2 FQGTGA. CDR3 length: 16 amino acids. Unmatched junction bases numbered 11, after V lost 5 bases and J lost 3 bases. The CDR3 region is CASSPGPTGGHTEAFF. The CDR3 DNA follows: TGTGCCAGCAGCCCGGGCCCCACAGGGGGGCACACTGAAGCTTTCTTT.

The rearrangement joins TRBV3-1 (or the pseudogene TRBV3-2) to TRBJ1-1; a possible D gene is TRBD1 (6 bases). This CDR3 region has 16 residues. V was cut by 2 bases and J by 7 bases, with 20 bases left in between. Germline lookup yields CDR1 LGHDT and CDR2 YNNKEL (reference sequence). CDR3 nucleotides: TGTGCCAGCAGCCAATATGACAGGCCTCCCTCAGGTGAAGCTTTCTTT. Amino acid sequence: CASSQYDRPPSGEAFF.

This clone was counted a single time. The rearrangement uses TRBV30 and TRBJ2-6; D not resolved. Germline loops: CDR1 GTSNPN, CDR2 SVGIG (reference sequence). Trimming took 6 bases from V and 0 from J, leaving 6 bases between them. CDR3 size: 13 residues. For the CDR3, the DNA is TGTGCCTGTCAGAGCTCTGGGGCCAACGTCCTGACTTTC. It yields the protein CACQSSGANVLTF.

This clone has a single count. This chain links TRBV6-5 with TRBJ2-7; 9 positions agree with TRBD2. The germline gives CDR1 MNHEY, CDR2 SVGAGI. This CDR3 has 14 residues. V was pared by 4 bases and J by 3 bases, with 4 bases of the junction left unmatched. The CDR3 region is CASSWVAGDYEQYF. The CDR3 DNA reads as TGTGCCAGCAGTTGGGTAGCGGGGGACTACGAGCAGTACTTC.

Comment on this clone: Other nucleotide sequences in the sample specify the same CDR3. V is TRBV13 and J is TRBJ2-7; D is uncertain. The CDR3 spans 14 residues. Germline assignment: CDR1 PRHDT and CDR2 FYEKMQ (reference sequence). The V gene lost 0 bases and the J gene lost 0 bases, with 6 bases spanning the gap. CDR3 DNA sequence: TGTGCCAGCAGCTTAGGCGGCGGCTCCTACGAGCAGTACTTC. This gives the protein CASSLGGGSYEQYF.

The chain recombines TRBV7-2 with TRBJ1-2, with a possible D match to TRBD1 (6 bases). V dropped 8 bases and J dropped 3 bases, with 19 bases sitting between them. CDR1 and CDR2 from the germline V gene are SGHTA and FQGNSA. The CDR3 sequence is 15 residues long. In DNA form, the CDR3 reads TGTGCCAGCTCGCCGTACAGGGTGAGGGACTATGGCTACACCTTC. As protein: CASSPYRVRDYGYTF.

The chain carries TRBV3-1 (or the pseudogene TRBV3-2) and TRBJ1-3, with TRBD1 identical over 7 bases. There are 12 residues in the CDR3. Germline assignment: CDR1 LGHDT and CDR2 YNNKEL (reference sequence). V was pared by 5 bases and J by 7 bases, with 2 bases of the junction left unmatched. The CDR3 DNA reads as TGTGCCAGCAGCGTGGGACAGAACACCATATATTTT. Residues: CASSVGQNTIYF.

This chain joins TRBV27 and TRBJ2-5; 10 bases fit TRBD1. Trimming removed 4 bases from V and 4 bases from J; junction bases left unmatched: 3. CDR3 length: 14 amino acids. Germline CDR1 and CDR2: MNHEY and SMNVEV (reference sequence). CDR3 loop: CASSWDRGSETQYF. For the CDR3, the DNA is TGTGCCAGCAGTTGGGACAGGGGATCAGAGACCCAGTACTTC.